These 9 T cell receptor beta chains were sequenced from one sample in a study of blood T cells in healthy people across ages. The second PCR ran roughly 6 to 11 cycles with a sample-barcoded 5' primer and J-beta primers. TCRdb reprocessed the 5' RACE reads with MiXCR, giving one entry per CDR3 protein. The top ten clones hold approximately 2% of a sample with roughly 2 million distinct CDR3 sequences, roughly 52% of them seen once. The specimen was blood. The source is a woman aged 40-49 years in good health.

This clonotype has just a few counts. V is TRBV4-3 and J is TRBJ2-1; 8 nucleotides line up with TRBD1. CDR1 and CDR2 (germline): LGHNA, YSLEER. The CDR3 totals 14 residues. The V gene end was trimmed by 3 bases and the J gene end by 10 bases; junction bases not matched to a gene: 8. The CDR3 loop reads CASSQRQGLGEQFF. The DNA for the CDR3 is TGCGCCAGCAGCCAGCGACAGGGGTTAGGGGAGCAGTTCTTC.

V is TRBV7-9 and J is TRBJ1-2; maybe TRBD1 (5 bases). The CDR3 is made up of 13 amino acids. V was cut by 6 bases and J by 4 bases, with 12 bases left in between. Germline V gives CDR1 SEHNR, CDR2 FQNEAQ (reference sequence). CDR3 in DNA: TGTGCCAGCAGTAGTTGGCAGGGCTATGGCTACACCTTC. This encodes CASSSWQGYGYTF.

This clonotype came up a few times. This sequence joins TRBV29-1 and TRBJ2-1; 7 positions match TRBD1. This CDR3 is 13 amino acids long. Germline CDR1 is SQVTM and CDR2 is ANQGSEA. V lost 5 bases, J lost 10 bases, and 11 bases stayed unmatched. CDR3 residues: CSVPGQSQFEQFF. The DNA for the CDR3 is TGCAGCGTTCCGGGACAGTCACAATTCGAGCAGTTCTTC.

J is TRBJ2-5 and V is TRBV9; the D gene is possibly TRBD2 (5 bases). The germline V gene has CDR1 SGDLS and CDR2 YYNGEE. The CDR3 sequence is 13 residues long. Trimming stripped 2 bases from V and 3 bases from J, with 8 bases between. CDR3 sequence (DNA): TGTGCCAGCAGCGTTGGGAGTAAAGAGACCCAGTACTTC. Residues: CASSVGSKETQYF. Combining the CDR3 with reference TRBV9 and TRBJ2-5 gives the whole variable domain DSGVTQTPKHLITATGQRVTLRCSPRSGDLSVYWYQQSLDQGLQFLIQYYNGEERAKGNILERFSAQQFPDLHSELNLSSLELGDSALYFCASSVGSKETQYFGPGTRLLVL.

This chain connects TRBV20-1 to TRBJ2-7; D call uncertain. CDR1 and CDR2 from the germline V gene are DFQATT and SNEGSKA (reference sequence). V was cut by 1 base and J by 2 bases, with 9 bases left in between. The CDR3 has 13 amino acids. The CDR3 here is CSARGRGPYEQYF. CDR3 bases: TGCAGTGCTAGAGGCCGTGGCCCCTACGAGCAGTACTTC.

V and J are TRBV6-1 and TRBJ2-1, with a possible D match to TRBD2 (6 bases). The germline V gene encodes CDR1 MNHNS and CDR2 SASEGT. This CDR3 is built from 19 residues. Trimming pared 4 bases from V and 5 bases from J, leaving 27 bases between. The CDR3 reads CASSVIGRSAPFGDNEQFF. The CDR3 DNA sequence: TGTGCCAGCAGTGTAATAGGGAGGAGTGCGCCCTTCGGGGACAATGAGCAGTTCTTC.

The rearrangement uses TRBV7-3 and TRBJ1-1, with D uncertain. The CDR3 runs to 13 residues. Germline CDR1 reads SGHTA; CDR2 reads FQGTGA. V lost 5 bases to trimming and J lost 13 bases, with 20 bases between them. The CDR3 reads CASSRNTQTTRFF. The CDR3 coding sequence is TGTGCCAGCAGCCGCAACACGCAAACGACCCGTTTCTTT.

The CDR3 reads CASSQFGQPNTDTQYF. The CDR3 region has the DNA TGTGCCAGCAGCCAATTTGGACAGCCGAACACAGATACGCAGTATTTT. The chain joins TRBV3-1 to TRBJ2-3; D might be TRBD1 (6 bases). Germline V lookup: CDR1 LGHDT, CDR2 YNNKEL (reference sequence). V was trimmed by 2 bases and J by 2 bases, leaving 14 bases between them. This CDR3 has 16 amino acids.

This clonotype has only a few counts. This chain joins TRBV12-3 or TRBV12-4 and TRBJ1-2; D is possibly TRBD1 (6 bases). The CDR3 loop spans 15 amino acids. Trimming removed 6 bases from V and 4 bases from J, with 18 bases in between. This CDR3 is CASSLLVTGSYGYTF. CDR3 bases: TGTGCCAGCAGCCTGCTAGTGACAGGTTCCTATGGCTACACCTTC.